This record concerns one TCR beta chain sequence. Trimming shortened V by 4 bases and J by 4 bases, and 16 bases separated the two germline ends. Germline CDR1 SGHTA, CDR2 FQGNSA. The CDR3 length is 15 residues. The record originates from a study of cytomegalovirus exposure and HLA in healthy donors. Researchers ran the PCR with 60 Vbeta and 13 Jbeta primers. Using immunoSEQ multiplex PCR, the repertoire was profiled, and TCRdb retains in-frame clones only, with some absent. The table includes about 160,000 clones, about 80% detected once. V gene TRBV7-2 combines with J gene TRBJ1-2, with TRBD1 as a possible D gene (5 bases). The sample taken for sequencing was PBMCs. The sequence was obtained from a girl aged 5-17 years in good health and CMV-seropositive. The CDR3 reads CASSSGTELGYGYTF. The CDR3 bases are TGTGCCAGCAGCTCTGGGACTGAATTGGGCTATGGCTACACCTTC.